This TCR beta chain was captured in a study of blood T cell repertoires in COVID-19. In the source study's methods: Reference gene primers were amplified, and this amplification served to estimate nucleated cell counts. Method: immunoSEQ multiplex PCR; TCRdb's copy keeps in-frame clones and lacks some. The V and J calls and clone size are taken from that table; D and trimming were inferred from the DNA. The data show some 150,000 clones, around four fifths seen once. Cohort 3 recovery required two negative PCRs, clearance, or symptom resolution. V lost 1 base and J lost 6; bases outside the gene matches: 3. In germline, CDR1 is LGHDT, CDR2 YNNKEL (reference sequence). The CDR3 has 14 residues.

The chain recombines TRBV3-1 (or the pseudogene TRBV3-2) with TRBJ2-4; TRBD2 aligns across 7 bases. The TCR was taken from a woman aged 50 to 60 who had recovered from COVID-19. The sequenced sample consisted of PBMCs or T cells enriched from blood (not recorded which). CDR3 DNA: TGTGCCAGCAGCCAAGTAAGCGGGATAAACATTCAGTACTTC. Translating it yields CASSQVSGINIQYF.